Presented here are 26 T cell receptor beta chains from one specimen sequenced in a study of blood T cell repertoires in COVID-19. Clones were read by immunoSEQ multiplex PCR, and TCRdb kept only the in-frame ones, dropping some. Found here are approximately 330,000 clones, almost 90% of them singletons; the top ten hold about 1%. Input material: peripheral blood. These receptors were collected from a middle-aged woman with COVID-19, enrolled during active disease.

The chain couples TRBV12-3 or TRBV12-4 to TRBJ2-4; D gene ambiguous. The CDR3 spans 13 residues. Trimming pared 3 bases from V and 1 base from J, leaving 4 bases between. CDR3 in DNA: TGTGCCAGCAGTTTTGCGGCCAAAAACATTCAGTACTTC. It is translated as CASSFAAKNIQYF.

The chain couples TRBV6-5 to TRBJ1-3; TRBD1 agrees at 7 bases. Losses at the gene ends were 5 bases for V and 2 bases for J; bases not matched to a gene: 6. This CDR3 region has 15 residues. Germline lookup yields CDR1 MNHEY and CDR2 SVGAGI. As DNA, the CDR3 is TGTGCCAGCAGTACCGGAGGGACAGCTGGAAACACCATATATTTT. Translated, it gives CASSTGGTAGNTIYF.

This chain links TRBV4-1 with TRBJ1-1, with TRBD1 matching 9 bases. This CDR3 has 14 residues. Germline-derived CDR1 and CDR2 are MGHRA and YSYEKL. V dropped 4 bases and J dropped 6; count of bases not matched to a gene: 6. The CDR3: CASSPGQGIPEAFF. The DNA of the CDR3 is TGCGCCAGCAGCCCCGGACAGGGGATCCCTGAAGCTTTCTTT.

The chain uses TRBV6-6 and TRBJ1-5; D remains ambiguous. V was pared by 6 bases and J by 5 bases, with 8 bases between. Germline assignment: CDR1 MNHNY and CDR2 SVGAGI (reference sequence). The CDR3 is made up of 12 amino acids. The CDR3 DNA reads as TGTGCCAGCAGGCCTACAGATCAGCCCCAGCATTTT. Its translation: CASRPTDQPQHF.

V usage is TRBV6-5 and J usage is TRBJ1-4; no definite D call. Germline loops: CDR1 MNHEY, CDR2 SVGAGI. V was pared by 1 base and J by 6 bases, with 6 bases between. This CDR3 contains 13 residues. In nucleotides, the CDR3 is TGTGCCAGCAGTTACTGGAGGGATGAAAAACTGTTTTTT. Its translation: CASSYWRDEKLFF.

The genes are TRBV27 and TRBJ1-3; D is perhaps TRBD1 (6 bases). CDR3 size: 15 residues. The germline gives CDR1 MNHEY, CDR2 SMNVEV (reference sequence). Trimming removed 2 bases from V and 1 base from J, with 9 bases in between. The CDR3 reads CASSLTGRSGNTIYF. In nucleotides, the CDR3 is TGTGCCAGCAGTTTAACAGGGCGTTCTGGAAACACCATATATTTT.

J is TRBJ1-3 and V is TRBV7-2; D gene uncertain. V lost 1 base and J 1 base, leaving 11 bases between the germline ends. The CDR3 has 16 amino acids. From germline, CDR1 is SGHTA and CDR2 FQGNSA. DNA of the CDR3: TGTGCCAGCAGCTTAGTTTCCCGGGGTTCTGGAAACACCATATATTTT. It translates to CASSLVSRGSGNTIYF.

The J gene is TRBJ1-1, the V gene TRBV6-2 or TRBV6-3; the D gene is possibly TRBD1 (5 bases). The CDR3 spans 16 residues. V was pared by 4 bases and J by 5 bases, with 20 bases between. In germline, CDR1 is MNHEY, CDR2 SVGEGT. The CDR3 sequence: CASSSALGGEGTEAFF. The CDR3 region has the DNA TGTGCCAGCAGTTCCGCCCTCGGGGGGGAAGGGACTGAAGCTTTCTTT.

The V gene is TRBV2, the J gene TRBJ2-6, with D possibly matching TRBD1 (8 bases). The V gene's germline CDR1 is SNHLY and CDR2 FYNNEI. The CDR3 covers 17 residues. V dropped 7 bases and J dropped 2 bases, with 18 bases sitting between them. CDR3 amino acids: CASKMDRDYPGANVLTF. CDR3 in DNA: TGTGCCAGCAAGATGGACAGGGACTACCCTGGGGCCAACGTCCTGACTTTC.

In its sample, this clone was seen once. V and J are TRBV30 and TRBJ2-7; 11 nucleotides match TRBD2. V shed 4 bases and J 7 bases; nucleotides not matched to a gene: 3. Germline assignment: CDR1 GTSNPN and CDR2 SVGIG (reference sequence). The CDR3 runs to 12 residues. CDR3 sequence reads: CAWTGLAGEQYF. The CDR3 region has the DNA TGTGCCTGGACCGGACTAGCGGGTGAGCAGTACTTC.

The genes are TRBV5-1 and TRBJ2-5, with D possibly being TRBD1 (8 bases). Trimming took off 4 bases at V and 5 bases at J, with 18 bases between the two ends. CDR1 and CDR2 (germline): SGHRS, YFSETQ. CDR3 length: 15 amino acids. CDR3 bases: TGCGCCAGCAGCACCCTAACAGGGGGGGAGGAGACCCAGTACTTC. This codes for CASSTLTGGEETQYF.

Only one count was recorded for this clone. The V call is TRBV6-5, the J call TRBJ2-3, with 7 bases lining up with TRBD1. The CDR3 covers 16 residues. Looked up from germline, CDR1 is MNHEY and CDR2 is SVGAGI. J lost 5 bases, V lost 1 base, and 9 bases had no gene match. The CDR3 DNA is TGTGCCAGCAGTTACTACTTCGGGCGGACAGGAGATACGCAGTATTTT. Encoded protein: CASSYYFGRTGDTQYF.

This rearrangement joins TRBV19 to TRBJ2-1; the match to TRBD2 covers 14 bases. CDR3 length: 16 amino acids. Germline V lookup: CDR1 LNHDA, CDR2 SQIVND (reference sequence). V shed 5 bases and J 8 bases; nucleotides not matched to a gene: 8. Here the CDR3 DNA reads TGTGCCAGTAGTGGCCGGGGGACTAGCGGGAGATATGAGCAGTTCTTC. Translated, it gives CASSGRGTSGRYEQFF.

V is TRBV4-3 and J is TRBJ2-1; 7 nucleotides align to TRBD1. Germline trimming cut 1 base from V and 0 bases from J; bases unmatched to any gene: 3. The CDR3 runs to 16 residues. The germline gives CDR1 LGHNA, CDR2 YSLEER. The CDR3 loop reads CASSQVPGGSYNEQFF. CDR3 nucleotide sequence: TGCGCCAGCAGCCAAGTGCCAGGGGGCTCCTACAATGAGCAGTTCTTC.

To note about this clone: In the same sample, other DNA sequences code for this CDR3. The J gene is TRBJ2-5, the V gene TRBV7-9, with D perhaps matching TRBD1 (5 bases). Germline V gene sequence: CDR1 SEHNR, CDR2 FQNEAQ (reference sequence). CDR3 length: 14 residues. V was clipped by 1 base and J by 3 bases, with 9 bases between them. CDR3 loop: CASSLGRGKETQYF. CDR3 in DNA: TGTGCCAGCAGCTTAGGTAGGGGAAAAGAGACCCAGTACTTC. The full variable domain, with the rest looked up from reference TRBV7-9 and TRBJ2-5, is DTGVSQNPRHKITKRGQNVTFRCDPISEHNRLYWYRQTLGQGPEFLTYFQNEAQLEKSRLLSDRFSAERPKGSFSTLEIQRTEQGDSAMYLCASSLGRGKETQYFGPGTRLLVL.

V usage is TRBV3-1 (or the pseudogene TRBV3-2) and J usage is TRBJ1-5; D perhaps matches TRBD1 (5 bases). Trimming removed 1 base from V and 4 bases from J, with 8 bases in between. The CDR3 totals 14 residues. Germline loops: CDR1 LGHDT, CDR2 YNNKEL (reference sequence). The CDR3: CASSQVGDNQPQHF. CDR3 in DNA: TGTGCCAGCAGCCAAGTAGGGGATAATCAGCCCCAGCATTTT.

The rearrangement links TRBV4-3 to TRBJ1-2; 7 nucleotides align to TRBD1. This CDR3 is 17 amino acids long. The junction had 15 bases not matched to a gene; V was cut back by 4 bases and J by 4 bases. The germline gives CDR1 LGHNA, CDR2 YSLEER. CDR3 DNA: TGCGCCAGCAGCCCCGGGACAGCCACAGGGGCCTTCTATGGCTACACCTTC. It yields the protein CASSPGTATGAFYGYTF.

The chain recombines TRBV3-1 (or the pseudogene TRBV3-2) with TRBJ2-2; 14 positions agree with TRBD2. Germline trimming cut 4 bases from V and 1 base from J; bases unmatched to any gene: 8. This CDR3 contains 19 residues. Germline V gene sequence: CDR1 LGHDT, CDR2 YNNKEL (reference sequence). The CDR3 bases are TGTGCCAGCAGCCCCAGGGGACTAGCGGGAGTTGGGAACACCGGGGAGCTGTTTTTT. Translated, it gives CASSPRGLAGVGNTGELFF.

The chain joins TRBV7-3 to TRBJ2-4; TRBD1 might be the D (7 bases). CDR3 length: 15 residues. Trimming left V 2 bases short and J 4 bases short, with 12 bases between. CDR1 is SGHTA, CDR2 FQGTGA, per germline. CDR3 in DNA: TGTGCCAGCAGCTTACAGGGGGGAGCTAAAAACATTCAGTACTTC. Protein: CASSLQGGAKNIQYF.

This sequence joins TRBV14 and TRBJ1-2, with D uncertain. Trimming cost V 0 bases and J 7 bases, with 9 bases left between them. The CDR3 contains 13 residues. Germline V CDR1 and CDR2: SGHDN, FVKESK. The CDR3 spells CASSQDLGGGYTF. The CDR3 DNA follows: TGTGCCAGCAGCCAAGATCTGGGAGGTGGCTACACCTTC. The variable domain in full, completed from reference TRBV14 and TRBJ1-2, reads EAGVTQFPSHSVIEKGQTVTLRCDPISGHDNLYWYRRVMGKEIKFLLHFVKESKQDESGMPNNRFLAERTGGTYSTLKVQPAELEDSGVYFCASSQDLGGGYTFGSGTRLTVV.

The chain recombines TRBV9 with TRBJ1-6; D uncertain. The CDR3 contains 16 residues. Germline CDR1 SGDLS, CDR2 YYNGEE. Trimming pared 4 bases from V and 0 bases from J, leaving 11 bases between. In nucleotides, the CDR3 is TGTGCCAGCAGCTACTACCAAAGCTCCTATAATTCACCCCTCCACTTT. Residues: CASSYYQSSYNSPLHF.

CDR3 sequence: CSASFQGAGQPQHF. For the CDR3, the DNA is TGCAGTGCTAGTTTCCAAGGTGCGGGGCAGCCCCAGCATTTT. This chain joins TRBV20-1 and TRBJ1-5; no clear D gene. This CDR3 has 14 amino acids. Looked up from germline, CDR1 is DFQATT and CDR2 is SNEGSKA (reference sequence). The V end lost 3 bases, the J end lost 7 bases, and 16 bases lay between the germline ends.

The chain combines TRBV5-4 with TRBJ2-5; TRBD1 matches 9 bases. CDR3 length: 17 amino acids. The germline CDR1 and CDR2 sequences are SGHNT and YYREEE (reference sequence). The ends lost 0 bases at V and 4 bases at J; junction bases unmatched: 10. The chain's CDR3 is CASSLAPAGQGPETQYF. The CDR3 nucleotides are TGTGCCAGCAGCTTGGCCCCCGCGGGACAGGGCCCAGAGACCCAGTACTTC.

The V call is TRBV30, the J call TRBJ1-3; D possibly corresponds to TRBD1 (6 bases). CDR1 GTSNPN and CDR2 SVGIG come from the germline V gene (reference sequence). V was cut by 2 bases and J by 4 bases, with 12 bases left in between. The CDR3 is 14 amino acids. The CDR3 here is CAWSPRGRGNTIYF. CDR3 sequence (DNA): TGTGCCTGGAGTCCCAGGGGTCGGGGAAACACCATATATTTT.

The rearrangement uses TRBV5-1 and TRBJ2-3, with 8 bases fitting TRBD1. The CDR3 is 14 residues long. V was pared by 5 bases and J by 5 bases, with 7 bases of the junction left unmatched. Germline V CDR1 and CDR2: SGHRS, YFSETQ. This CDR3 is CASRPGQGGDTQYF. The DNA of the CDR3 is TGCGCCAGCAGACCTGGACAGGGAGGAGATACGCAGTATTTT.

In this sample, this clone turned up once. The rearrangement links TRBV5-1 to TRBJ1-2; D might be TRBD1 (5 bases). V was clipped by 2 bases and J by 6 bases, with 14 bases between them. CDR3 length: 14 amino acids. Germline values: CDR1 SGHRS, CDR2 YFSETQ. The CDR3 sequence is CASSFVHQGNGYTF. The DNA of the CDR3 is TGCGCCAGCAGCTTCGTTCACCAGGGAAATGGCTACACCTTC.